This paragraph reports one TCR beta chain. This specimen includes other DNA sequences encoding the same CDR3. These data belong to a study of shared clonotypes between healthy human individuals. In germline, CDR1 is SQVTM, CDR2 ANQGSEA. V lost 4 bases and J lost 5, with 10 bases in between. The CDR3 runs 12 residues. Sequenced by immunoSEQ multiplex PCR; TCRdb stores in-frame clones only, minus some. The repertoire includes 2,500,000 or so clones, approximately 94% of them detected once, and 0.36% sits in the top ten. Material: naive CD4+ T cells from PBMCs. Noted subset: CD45RA+ positively selected. The TCR sequence derives from a man aged 18 to 29 in good health. Some clones in this sample may be carry-over from other donors' samples. This sequence joins TRBV29-1 and TRBJ2-3; D is possibly TRBD1 (7 bases). The CDR3 coding sequence is TGCAGCGTTGCGCAGGGGGGAGATACGCAGTATTTT. Its translation is CSVAQGGDTQYF.